This T cell receptor beta chain was retrieved from a study of T cell responses to AZD1222 COVID-19 vaccine. Study results and limitations: White British people made up most donors, females outnumbered males, and clonal diversity was possibly underestimated. Recipients of AZD1222 seropositive at baseline numbered only 5 or 6.

Trimming cost V 1 base and J 4 bases, with 10 bases left between them. Germline V gives CDR1 KGHSH, CDR2 LQKENI. The CDR3 length is 14 residues. Second-dose recipients at about 4 or about 12 weeks were treated as one pooled group. The data were produced by immunoSEQ multiplex PCR, yet TCRdb's version contains in-frame clones alone and is incomplete. The sample carries 150,000 to 190,000 clones, 80% to 90% recorded once. As for this clone: Its antigen remains unidentified.

This chain uses TRBV18 with TRBJ1-2; possible D gene TRBD1, 5 bases. The TCR was taken from an adult who received the AZD1222 COVID-19 vaccine. The sequences come from peripheral blood, collected 28 days after the second AZD1222 dose. The CDR3 DNA is TGTGCCAGCTCACCACGGGACGGCTTCTATGGCTACACCTTC. Amino acid sequence: CASSPRDGFYGYTF.